This T cell receptor (beta chain) is drawn from a study of blood T cell repertoires in COVID-19. Whole-study context: Samples taken during acute and convalescent COVID-19 were collected in the United States, Italy and Spain. Sample material is recorded as cDNA or gDNA derived from T cells, B-cell-depleted T cells, or PBMCs.

The count of this clone is one. The data were produced by immunoSEQ multiplex PCR, yet TCRdb's version contains in-frame clones alone and is incomplete. This sample has 300,000 or so clones; about nine tenths occur once, and the top ten carry under 3%. The origin of this receptor is a woman between 25 and 40 years old with COVID-19, enrolled during active disease. Sequencing was done on a sample of peripheral blood.

CDR3 coding DNA: TGTGCCAGCAGTTCTCCGGGACAGGGGCACTATGGCTACACCTTC. Translated, it gives CASSSPGQGHYGYTF. The chain links TRBV5-5 to TRBJ1-2; 10 bases agree with TRBD1. This CDR3 spans 15 amino acids. J was trimmed by 3 bases and V by 5 bases; bases with no gene match: 7. CDR1 SGHKS and CDR2 YYEKEE come from the germline V gene (reference sequence).